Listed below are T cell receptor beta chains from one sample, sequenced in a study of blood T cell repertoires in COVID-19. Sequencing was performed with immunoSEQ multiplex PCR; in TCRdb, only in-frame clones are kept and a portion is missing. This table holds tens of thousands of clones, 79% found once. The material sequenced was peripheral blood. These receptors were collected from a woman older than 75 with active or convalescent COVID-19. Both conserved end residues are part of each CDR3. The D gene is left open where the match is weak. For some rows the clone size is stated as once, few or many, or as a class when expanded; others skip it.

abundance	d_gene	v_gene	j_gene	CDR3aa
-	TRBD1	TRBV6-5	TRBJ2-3	CASSWTGATDTQYF
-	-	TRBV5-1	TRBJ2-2	CASSLGSRGGDTGELFF
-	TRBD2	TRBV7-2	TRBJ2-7	CASSLDGAGAREQYF
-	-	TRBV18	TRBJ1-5	CASSPPSAGSNQPQHF
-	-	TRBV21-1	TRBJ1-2	CASSQTGECFTF
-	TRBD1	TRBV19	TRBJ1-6	CASSIDTGTETSPLHF
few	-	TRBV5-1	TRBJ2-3	CASSFESSTDTQYF
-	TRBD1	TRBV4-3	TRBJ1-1	CASSGQGYTEAFF
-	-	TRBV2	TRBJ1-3	CASSVTGVLGDTIYF
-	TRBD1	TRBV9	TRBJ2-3	CASSVTAGTGATDTQYF
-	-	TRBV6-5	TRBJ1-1	CASNDPNRGRTEAFF
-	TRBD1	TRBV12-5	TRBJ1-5	CASGLRTWTGPIYMSNQPQHF
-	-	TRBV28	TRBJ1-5	CASSLSRYSNQPQHF